A selection of T cell receptor beta chains follows, all from one sample in a study of lymphopenia after photon versus proton radiotherapy. Some clones are missing from TCRdb's copy, which holds only in-frame ones; the method was immunoSEQ multiplex PCR. The sample lists around 64,000 clones, approximately 86% occurring once. The sequences come from peripheral blood, collected from a patient treated with proton-based radiotherapy. The receptor set was obtained from a man aged 80 or over with esophageal cancer. CDR3s include the opening cysteine and the closing phenylalanine or tryptophan. The D gene is left open where the match is weak. Clone size is not always given. Where it is, it says once, few, many or a class for expanded clones.

j_call: TRBJ2-2; clone_size: -; v_call: TRBV5-1; d_call: -; cdr3_nt: TGCGCCAGCAGGTCCAGCGCGAACACCGGGGAGCTGTTTTTT; cdr3_aa: CASRSSANTGELFF
j_call: TRBJ1-3; clone_size: -; v_call: TRBV6-1; d_call: -; cdr3_nt: TGTGCCAGCAGTCCCGGTCGCGCTGGAAACACCATATATTTT; cdr3_aa: CASSPGRAGNTIYF
j_call: TRBJ2-2; clone_size: -; v_call: TRBV29-1; d_call: -; cdr3_nt: TGCAGCGTTGAAGATTTGAGAAATACCGGGGAGCTGTTTTTT; cdr3_aa: CSVEDLRNTGELFF
j_call: TRBJ2-7; clone_size: -; v_call: TRBV7-9; d_call: TRBD1; cdr3_nt: TGTGCCAGCAGCTTAGGGCAGGGACAGGAAGAAGAGCAGTACTTC; cdr3_aa: CASSLGQGQEEEQYF
j_call: TRBJ2-5; clone_size: few; v_call: TRBV9; d_call: -; cdr3_nt: TGTGCCAGCAGTCAACAGGGACTCCAAGAGACCCAGTACTTC; cdr3_aa: CASSQQGLQETQYF
j_call: TRBJ2-7; clone_size: -; v_call: TRBV5-1; d_call: -; cdr3_nt: TGCGCCAGCAGCTTGTGGCCTACCGAACGTTACGAGCAGTACTTC; cdr3_aa: CASSLWPTERYEQYF
j_call: TRBJ2-1; clone_size: -; v_call: TRBV5-1; d_call: TRBD2; cdr3_nt: TGCGCCAGCAGCTTGCCTAGCGGAGCGTACAATGAGCAGTTCTTC; cdr3_aa: CASSLPSGAYNEQFF
j_call: TRBJ1-2; clone_size: -; v_call: TRBV2; d_call: -; cdr3_nt: TGTGCCAGCAGTGTTTCACCGGGGGCCTATGGCTACACCTTC; cdr3_aa: CASSVSPGAYGYTF
j_call: TRBJ1-3; clone_size: -; v_call: TRBV9; d_call: TRBD1; cdr3_nt: TGTGCCAGCAGCGGGCAGGGGGCTGGAAACACCATATATTTT; cdr3_aa: CASSGQGAGNTIYF
j_call: TRBJ2-3; clone_size: -; v_call: TRBV18; d_call: -; cdr3_nt: TGTGCCAGCTCAACCTCTCAGGGAAACACAGATACGCAGTATTTT; cdr3_aa: CASSTSQGNTDTQYF
j_call: TRBJ2-1; clone_size: -; v_call: TRBV19; d_call: TRBD2; cdr3_nt: TGTGCCAGTAGTATAGATCGGGGACTAGCGGGAGTCTATGAGCAGTTCTTC; cdr3_aa: CASSIDRGLAGVYEQFF
j_call: TRBJ1-1; clone_size: -; v_call: TRBV7-2; d_call: -; cdr3_nt: TGTGCCAGCAGTCAGGCCTTCCGGGGGAAGGGATTTTTT; cdr3_aa: CASSQAFRGKGFF
j_call: TRBJ1-3; clone_size: -; v_call: TRBV30; d_call: -; cdr3_nt: TGTGCCTGGAGCTCCGACAGGCCCGCCACTGGAAACACCATATATTTT; cdr3_aa: CAWSSDRPATGNTIYF
j_call: TRBJ2-7; clone_size: -; v_call: TRBV7-9; d_call: TRBD1; cdr3_nt: TGTGCCAGCAGCCGCAACAGGGGGCCAAATGACGAGCAGTACTTC; cdr3_aa: CASSRNRGPNDEQYF
j_call: TRBJ2-7; clone_size: -; v_call: TRBV5-4; d_call: TRBD1; cdr3_nt: TGTGCCAGCAGCTTGGGGCGGACAGGAAACTACGAGCAGTACTTC; cdr3_aa: CASSLGRTGNYEQYF
j_call: TRBJ2-5; clone_size: -; v_call: TRBV5-1; d_call: TRBD2; cdr3_nt: TGCGCCAGCAGCTTGGGATTAGCGGGAGTGTGGAGTTTGGAGACCCAGTACTTC; cdr3_aa: CASSLGLAGVWSLETQYF
j_call: TRBJ1-5; clone_size: few; v_call: TRBV19; d_call: TRBD1; cdr3_nt: TGTGCCAGTAGTATTTGGACAGGGGATCAGCCCCAGCATTTT; cdr3_aa: CASSIWTGDQPQHF
j_call: TRBJ2-7; clone_size: -; v_call: TRBV11-2; d_call: TRBD2; cdr3_nt: TGTGCCAGCAGCTTGGGACTAGCGGGGGGCTTCCTCTACGAGCAGTACTTC; cdr3_aa: CASSLGLAGGFLYEQYF
j_call: TRBJ2-5; clone_size: -; v_call: TRBV7-2; d_call: TRBD2; cdr3_nt: TGTGCCAGCAGCTACCAGCGGGGGGGGGCCGAGACCCAGTACTTC; cdr3_aa: CASSYQRGGAETQYF
j_call: TRBJ1-6; clone_size: -; v_call: TRBV30; d_call: -; cdr3_nt: TGTGCCTGGAGTGCCCCTGGGCGAGGGGCAAATTCACCCCTCCACTTT; cdr3_aa: CAWSAPGRGANSPLHF
j_call: TRBJ2-7; clone_size: -; v_call: TRBV5-1; d_call: TRBD1; cdr3_nt: TGCGCCAGCAGCAAGGGACAGGGCTACGAGCAGTACTTC; cdr3_aa: CASSKGQGYEQYF
j_call: TRBJ2-1; clone_size: -; v_call: TRBV27; d_call: -; cdr3_nt: TGTGCCAGCAGTTTCAACCCCCGGACAGACTTCTCCTACAATGAGCAGTTCTTC; cdr3_aa: CASSFNPRTDFSYNEQFF
j_call: TRBJ1-1; clone_size: -; v_call: TRBV25-1; d_call: -; cdr3_nt: TGTGCCAGCAGTGACGAAGGCGGATTTAGAACTGAAGCTTTCTTT; cdr3_aa: CASSDEGGFRTEAFF
j_call: TRBJ2-7; clone_size: -; v_call: TRBV19; d_call: TRBD1; cdr3_nt: TGTGCCAGTACCCACGTTGACCGTGGGACAGGGGGATACGAGCAGTACTTC; cdr3_aa: CASTHVDRGTGGYEQYF
j_call: TRBJ2-1; clone_size: -; v_call: TRBV5-1; d_call: TRBD2; cdr3_nt: TGCGCCAGCAGCTCCCTCGGGGGGGTCGCGTTCAATGAGCAGTTCTTC; cdr3_aa: CASSSLGGVAFNEQFF
j_call: TRBJ1-2; clone_size: few; v_call: TRBV5-4; d_call: -; cdr3_nt: TGTGCCAGCAGCTTGGGAGATTTCTATGGCTACACCTTC; cdr3_aa: CASSLGDFYGYTF
j_call: TRBJ1-6; clone_size: -; v_call: TRBV6-1; d_call: -; cdr3_nt: TGTGCCAGCACGGGCGCTAATAATTCACCCCTCCACTTT; cdr3_aa: CASTGANNSPLHF
j_call: TRBJ2-1; clone_size: -; v_call: TRBV11-2; d_call: TRBD1; cdr3_nt: TGTGCCAGCAGCTTGCACGGGACAGCCTACAATGAGCAGTTCTTC; cdr3_aa: CASSLHGTAYNEQFF
j_call: TRBJ1-1; clone_size: once; v_call: TRBV11-1; d_call: TRBD1; cdr3_nt: TGTGCCAGCAGCCCTGGACAGGGAAGGGCGAACACTGAAGCTTTCTTT; cdr3_aa: CASSPGQGRANTEAFF
j_call: TRBJ2-3; clone_size: -; v_call: TRBV5-1; d_call: -; cdr3_nt: TGCGCCAGCAGCCCGAGGGTGGGAGGCACAGATACGCAGTATTTT; cdr3_aa: CASSPRVGGTDTQYF
j_call: TRBJ2-2; clone_size: -; v_call: TRBV27; d_call: -; cdr3_nt: TGTGCCAGCAGTCCCCCCCGAGGGGGGCGGCCAACCGGGGAGCTGTTTTTT; cdr3_aa: CASSPPRGGRPTGELFF
j_call: TRBJ2-7; clone_size: -; v_call: TRBV10-2; d_call: -; cdr3_nt: TGCGCCAGCAGGAGGGCACATCGGTCCTACGAGCAGTACTTC; cdr3_aa: CASRRAHRSYEQYF
j_call: TRBJ2-7; clone_size: -; v_call: TRBV7-2; d_call: -; cdr3_nt: TGTGCCAGCAGCTCTCTCCGACAGTCCTACGAGCAGTACTTC; cdr3_aa: CASSSLRQSYEQYF
j_call: TRBJ2-5; clone_size: -; v_call: TRBV18; d_call: -; cdr3_nt: TGTGCCAGCTCACCTGGGACCGTGGGGGAGACCCAGTACTTC; cdr3_aa: CASSPGTVGETQYF
j_call: TRBJ2-5; clone_size: few; v_call: TRBV27; d_call: -; cdr3_nt: TGTGCCAGCAGTTTCCCCCAGGGTACCCAGTACTTC; cdr3_aa: CASSFPQGTQYF
j_call: TRBJ1-5; clone_size: -; v_call: TRBV30; d_call: -; cdr3_nt: TGTGCCTGGAGCCCTAGTCGGGGCAATCAGCCCCAGCATTTT; cdr3_aa: CAWSPSRGNQPQHF
j_call: TRBJ2-7; clone_size: once; v_call: TRBV11-3; d_call: TRBD1; cdr3_nt: TGTGCCAGCAGCCCTAGGACAGGGACCTACGAGCAGTACTTC; cdr3_aa: CASSPRTGTYEQYF
j_call: TRBJ1-5; clone_size: -; v_call: TRBV19; d_call: -; cdr3_nt: TGTGCCAGTAGCCCCACAGTCTCCGCGGCGCCCCAGCATTTT; cdr3_aa: CASSPTVSAAPQHF
j_call: TRBJ2-7; clone_size: -; v_call: TRBV11-2; d_call: -; cdr3_nt: TGTGCCAGCAGCTTATTCCCGGAGTCCTACGAGCAGTACTTC; cdr3_aa: CASSLFPESYEQYF
j_call: TRBJ2-5; clone_size: -; v_call: TRBV29-1; d_call: TRBD1; cdr3_nt: TGCAGCGTCAACAGGGGGCAAGAGACCCAGTACTTC; cdr3_aa: CSVNRGQETQYF
j_call: TRBJ1-4; clone_size: -; v_call: TRBV18; d_call: TRBD1; cdr3_nt: TGTGCCAGCTCCTCAGGGGGCACTAATGAAAAACTGTTTTTT; cdr3_aa: CASSSGGTNEKLFF
j_call: TRBJ1-1; clone_size: -; v_call: TRBV4-3; d_call: -; cdr3_nt: TGCGCCAGCAGCCAAGCGGCACTCCCCCTTACAGGGCACACTGAAGCTTTCTTT; cdr3_aa: CASSQAALPLTGHTEAFF
j_call: TRBJ1-1; clone_size: -; v_call: TRBV19; d_call: -; cdr3_nt: TGTGCCAGTAGCCCTAAGACGTTGACTGAAGCTTTCTTT; cdr3_aa: CASSPKTLTEAFF
j_call: TRBJ2-6; clone_size: -; v_call: TRBV5-1; d_call: TRBD1; cdr3_nt: TGCGCCAGCAGCGAAAGGACAGGTAGCTCTGGGGCCAACGTCCTGACTTTC; cdr3_aa: CASSERTGSSGANVLTF